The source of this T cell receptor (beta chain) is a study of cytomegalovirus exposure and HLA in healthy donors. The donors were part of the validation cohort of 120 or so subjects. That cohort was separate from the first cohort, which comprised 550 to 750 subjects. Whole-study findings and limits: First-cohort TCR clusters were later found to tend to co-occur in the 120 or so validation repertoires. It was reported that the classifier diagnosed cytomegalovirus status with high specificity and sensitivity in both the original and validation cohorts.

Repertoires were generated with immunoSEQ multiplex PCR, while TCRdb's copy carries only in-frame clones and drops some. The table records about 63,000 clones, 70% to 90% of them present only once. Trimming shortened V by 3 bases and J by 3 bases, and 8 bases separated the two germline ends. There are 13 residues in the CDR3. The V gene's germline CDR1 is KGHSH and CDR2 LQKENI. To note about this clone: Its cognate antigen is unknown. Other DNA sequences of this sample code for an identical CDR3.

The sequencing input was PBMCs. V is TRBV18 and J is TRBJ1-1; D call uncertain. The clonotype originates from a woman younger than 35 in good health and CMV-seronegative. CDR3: CASSPRGDTEAFF. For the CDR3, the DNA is TGTGCCAGCTCACCCCGAGGTGACACTGAAGCTTTCTTT.